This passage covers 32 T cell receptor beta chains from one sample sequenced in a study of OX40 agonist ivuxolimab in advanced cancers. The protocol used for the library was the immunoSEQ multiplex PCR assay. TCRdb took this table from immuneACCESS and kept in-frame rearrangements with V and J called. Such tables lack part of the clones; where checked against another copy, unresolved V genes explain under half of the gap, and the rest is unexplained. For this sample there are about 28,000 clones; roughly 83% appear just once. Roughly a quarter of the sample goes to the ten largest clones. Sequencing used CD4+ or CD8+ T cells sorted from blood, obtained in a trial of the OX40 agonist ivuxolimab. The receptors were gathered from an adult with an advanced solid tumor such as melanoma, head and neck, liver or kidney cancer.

The CDR3 coding sequence is TGCGCCAGCAGCTTCCGACAGATCGCCGGGGAGCTGTTTTTT. It yields the protein CASSFRQIAGELFF. The chain recombines TRBV5-1 with TRBJ2-2; D possibly corresponds to TRBD1 (5 bases). V dropped 2 bases and J dropped 6 bases, with 11 bases sitting between them. The CDR3 contains 14 residues. Germline loops: CDR1 SGHRS, CDR2 YFSETQ.

The CDR3 is CAWSRDRGPYEQYF. CDR3 sequence (DNA): TGTGCCTGGAGCCGGGACAGGGGGCCCTACGAGCAGTACTTC. V usage is TRBV30 and J usage is TRBJ2-7; 12 bases fit TRBD1. The J segment lost 2 bases and the V segment lost 3 bases, leaving 2 bases of the junction unmatched. The CDR3 extends over 14 amino acids. Germline CDR1 and CDR2: GTSNPN and SVGIG (reference sequence).

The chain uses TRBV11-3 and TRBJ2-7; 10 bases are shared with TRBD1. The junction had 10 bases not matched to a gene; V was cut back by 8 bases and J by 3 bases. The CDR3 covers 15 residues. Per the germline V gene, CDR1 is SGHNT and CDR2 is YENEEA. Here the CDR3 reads CASVPGQGRNYEQYF. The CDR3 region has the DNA TGTGCCAGCGTCCCGGGACAGGGGAGGAACTACGAGCAGTACTTC.

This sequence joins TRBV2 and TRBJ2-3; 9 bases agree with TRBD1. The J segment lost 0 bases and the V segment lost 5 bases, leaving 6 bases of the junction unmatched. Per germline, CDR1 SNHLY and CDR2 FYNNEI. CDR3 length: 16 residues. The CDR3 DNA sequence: TGTGCCAGCAGTACCGGGACAGGGAGAAGCACAGATACGCAGTATTTT. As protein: CASSTGTGRSTDTQYF.

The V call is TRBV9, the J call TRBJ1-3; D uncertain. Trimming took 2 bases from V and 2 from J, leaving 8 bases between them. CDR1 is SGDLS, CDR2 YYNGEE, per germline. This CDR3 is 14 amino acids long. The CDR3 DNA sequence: TGTGCCAGCAGCGTGGACGGTACTGGAAACACCATATATTTT. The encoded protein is CASSVDGTGNTIYF.

The CDR3 bases are TGTGCCATCAGGACAGGGGAAAGCTCTGGAAACACCATATATTTT. Translation gives CAIRTGESSGNTIYF. The V gene is TRBV10-3, the J gene TRBJ1-3; 8 bases agree with TRBD1. The length of the CDR3 is 15 residues. J was trimmed by 0 bases and V by 6 bases; bases with no gene match: 4. Germline-derived CDR1 and CDR2 are ENHRY and SYGVKD.

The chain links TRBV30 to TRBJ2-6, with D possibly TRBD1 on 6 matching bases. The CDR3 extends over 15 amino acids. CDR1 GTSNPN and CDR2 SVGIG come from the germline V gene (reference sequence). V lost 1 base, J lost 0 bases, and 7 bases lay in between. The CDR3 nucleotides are TGTGCCTGGAGTGGAGGGGGCTCTGGGGCCAACGTCCTGACTTTC. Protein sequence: CAWSGGGSGANVLTF. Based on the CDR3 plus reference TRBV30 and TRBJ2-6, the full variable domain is SQTIHQWPATLVQPVGSPLSLECTVEGTSNPNLYWYRQAAGRGLQLLFYSVGIGQISSEVPQNLSASRPQDRQFILSSKKLLLSDSGFYLCAWSGGGSGANVLTFGAGSRLTVL.

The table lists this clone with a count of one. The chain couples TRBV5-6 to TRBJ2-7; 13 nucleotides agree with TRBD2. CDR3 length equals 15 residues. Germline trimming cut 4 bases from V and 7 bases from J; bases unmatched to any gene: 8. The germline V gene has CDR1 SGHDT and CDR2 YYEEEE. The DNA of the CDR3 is TGTGCCAGCAGCGCGACTAGCGGGAGGACACAAGAGCAGTACTTC. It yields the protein CASSATSGRTQEQYF. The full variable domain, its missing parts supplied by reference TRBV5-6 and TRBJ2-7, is DAGVTQSPTHLIKTRGQQVTLRCSPKSGHDTVSWYQQALGQGPQFIFQYYEEEERQRGNFPDRFSGHQFPNYSSELNVNALLLGDSALYLCASSATSGRTQEQYFGPGTRLTVT.

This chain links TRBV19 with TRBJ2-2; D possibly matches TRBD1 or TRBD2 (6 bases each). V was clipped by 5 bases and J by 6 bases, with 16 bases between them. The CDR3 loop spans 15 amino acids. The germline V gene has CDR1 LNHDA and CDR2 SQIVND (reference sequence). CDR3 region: CASSVFGGAAGELFF. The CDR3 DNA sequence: TGTGCCAGTAGTGTATTCGGGGGCGCAGCCGGGGAGCTGTTTTTT.

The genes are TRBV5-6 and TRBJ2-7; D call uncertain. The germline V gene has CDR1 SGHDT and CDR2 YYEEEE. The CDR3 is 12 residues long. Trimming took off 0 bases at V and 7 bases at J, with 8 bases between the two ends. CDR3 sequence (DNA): TGTGCCAGCAGCTTGGTACAGAGAGAGCAGTACTTC. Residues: CASSLVQREQYF.

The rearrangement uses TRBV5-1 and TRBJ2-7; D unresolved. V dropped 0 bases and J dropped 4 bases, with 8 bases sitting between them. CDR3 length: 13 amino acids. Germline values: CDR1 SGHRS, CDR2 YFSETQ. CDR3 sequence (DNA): TGCGCCAGCAGCTTGGCCCCAGATTACGAGCAGTACTTC. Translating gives CASSLAPDYEQYF.

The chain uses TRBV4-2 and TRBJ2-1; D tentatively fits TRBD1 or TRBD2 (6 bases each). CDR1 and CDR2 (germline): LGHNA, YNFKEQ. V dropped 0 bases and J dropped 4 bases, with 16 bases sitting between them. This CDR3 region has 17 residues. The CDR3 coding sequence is TGTGCCAGCAGCCAAGATTCGAGCGGAGGGGGGTACAATGAGCAGTTCTTC. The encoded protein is CASSQDSSGGGYNEQFF.

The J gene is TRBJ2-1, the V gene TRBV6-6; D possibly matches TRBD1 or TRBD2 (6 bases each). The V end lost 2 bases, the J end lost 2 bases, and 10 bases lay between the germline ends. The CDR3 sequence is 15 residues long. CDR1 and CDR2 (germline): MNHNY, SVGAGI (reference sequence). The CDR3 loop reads CASSYRGATYNEQFF. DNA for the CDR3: TGTGCCAGCAGTTACAGGGGGGCAACCTACAATGAGCAGTTCTTC.

In DNA, the CDR3 is TGTGCCAGCAGCCCCCGCGGGACTCCGTTCTACGAGCAGTACTTC. It yields the protein CASSPRGTPFYEQYF. This rearrangement joins TRBV9 to TRBJ2-5; weak D call: TRBD2 (6 bases). The J call is uncertain, as TRBJ2-7 better fits the DNA end. This CDR3 has 15 residues. The germline gives CDR1 SGDLS, CDR2 YYNGEE.

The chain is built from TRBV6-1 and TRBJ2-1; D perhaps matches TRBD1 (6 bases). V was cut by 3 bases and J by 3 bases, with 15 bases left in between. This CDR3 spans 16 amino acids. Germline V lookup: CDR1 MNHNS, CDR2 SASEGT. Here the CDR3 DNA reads TGTGCCAGCAGTGACGCAGGGGCAGGGAACTACAATGAGCAGTTCTTC. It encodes CASSDAGAGNYNEQFF.

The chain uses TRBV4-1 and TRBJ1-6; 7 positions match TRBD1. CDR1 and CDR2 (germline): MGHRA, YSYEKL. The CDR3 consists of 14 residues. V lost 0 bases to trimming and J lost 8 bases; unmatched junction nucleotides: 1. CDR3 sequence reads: CASSQEQGYSPLHF. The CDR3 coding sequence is TGCGCCAGCAGCCAAGAACAGGGGTATTCACCCCTCCACTTT.

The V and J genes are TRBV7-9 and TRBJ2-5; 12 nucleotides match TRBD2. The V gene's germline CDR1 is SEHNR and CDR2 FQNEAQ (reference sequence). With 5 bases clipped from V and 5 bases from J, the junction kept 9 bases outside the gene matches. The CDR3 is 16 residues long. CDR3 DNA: TGTGCCAGCAGCCCCCCTAGCGGGAGGGCCAAGGAGACCCAGTACTTC. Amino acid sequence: CASSPPSGRAKETQYF.

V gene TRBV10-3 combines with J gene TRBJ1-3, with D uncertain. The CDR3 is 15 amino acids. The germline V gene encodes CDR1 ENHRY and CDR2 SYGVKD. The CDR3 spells CAPEADLKNRDTIYF. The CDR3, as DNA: TGTGCTCCGGAGGCGGACCTCAAAAATCGAGACACCATATATTTT.

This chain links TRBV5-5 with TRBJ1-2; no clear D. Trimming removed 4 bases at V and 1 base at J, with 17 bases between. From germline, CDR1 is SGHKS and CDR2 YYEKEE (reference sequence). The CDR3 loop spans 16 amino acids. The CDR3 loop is CASSPLDTGFNYGYTF. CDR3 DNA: TGTGCCAGCAGCCCTTTGGATACGGGGTTTAACTATGGCTACACCTTC.

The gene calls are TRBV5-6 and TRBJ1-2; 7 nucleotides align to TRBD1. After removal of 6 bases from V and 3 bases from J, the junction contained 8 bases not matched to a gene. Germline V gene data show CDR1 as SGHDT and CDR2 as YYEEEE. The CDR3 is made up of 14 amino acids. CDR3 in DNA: TGTGCCAGCAACCAGGGACAGACCTACTATGGCTACACCTTC. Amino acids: CASNQGQTYYGYTF.

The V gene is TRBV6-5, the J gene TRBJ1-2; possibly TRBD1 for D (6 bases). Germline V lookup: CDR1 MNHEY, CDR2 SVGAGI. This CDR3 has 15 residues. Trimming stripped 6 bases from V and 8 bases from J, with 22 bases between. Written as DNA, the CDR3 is TGTGCCAGCAGACGCCGGGGGGGGCAGGCTGGCGGCTACACCTTC. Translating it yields CASRRRGGQAGGYTF.

CDR3 amino acids: CASSYRTAYNSPLHF. In DNA, the CDR3 is TGTGCCAGCAGTTACAGGACCGCCTATAATTCACCCCTCCACTTT. J is TRBJ1-6 and V is TRBV6-6; D is unclear. There are 15 residues in the CDR3. V lost 2 bases and J lost 2, with 7 bases in between. Germline V CDR1 and CDR2: MNHNY, SVGAGI (reference sequence).

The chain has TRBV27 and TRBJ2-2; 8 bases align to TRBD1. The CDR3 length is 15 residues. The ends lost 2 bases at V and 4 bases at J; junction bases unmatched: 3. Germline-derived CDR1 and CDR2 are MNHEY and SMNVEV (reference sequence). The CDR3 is CASSLTGGGTGELFF. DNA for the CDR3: TGTGCCAGCAGTTTAACAGGGGGTGGCACCGGGGAGCTGTTTTTT.

CDR3 sequence reads: CASSYRLAGGPSTDTQYF. The CDR3 coding sequence is TGCGCCAGCAGCTATAGACTAGCGGGGGGACCTAGCACAGATACGCAGTATTTT. The V and J genes are TRBV4-1 and TRBJ2-3; TRBD2 agrees at 13 bases. This CDR3 has 18 amino acids. The germline V gene encodes CDR1 MGHRA and CDR2 YSYEKL. V was pared by 5 bases and J by 0 bases, with 8 bases of the junction left unmatched.

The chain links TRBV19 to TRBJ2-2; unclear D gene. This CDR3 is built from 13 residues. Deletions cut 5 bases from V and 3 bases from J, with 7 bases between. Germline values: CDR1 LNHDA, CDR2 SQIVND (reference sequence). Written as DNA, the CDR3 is TGTGCCAGTAGTTTCGGGTACACCGGGGAGCTGTTTTTT. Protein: CASSFGYTGELFF.

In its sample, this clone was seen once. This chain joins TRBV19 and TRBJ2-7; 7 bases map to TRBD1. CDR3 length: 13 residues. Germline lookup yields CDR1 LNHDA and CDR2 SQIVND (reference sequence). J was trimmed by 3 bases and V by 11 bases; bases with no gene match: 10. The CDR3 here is CACSGTAFYEQYF. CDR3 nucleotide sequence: TGTGCCTGTTCTGGGACAGCCTTCTACGAGCAGTACTTC.

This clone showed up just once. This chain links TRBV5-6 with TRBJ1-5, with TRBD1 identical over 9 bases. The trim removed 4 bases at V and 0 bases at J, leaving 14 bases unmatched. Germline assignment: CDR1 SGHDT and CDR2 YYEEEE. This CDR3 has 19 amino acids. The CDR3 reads CASSRRDREVSYSNQPQHF. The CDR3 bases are TGTGCCAGCAGCCGTCGGGACAGGGAGGTTTCCTATAGCAATCAGCCCCAGCATTTT.

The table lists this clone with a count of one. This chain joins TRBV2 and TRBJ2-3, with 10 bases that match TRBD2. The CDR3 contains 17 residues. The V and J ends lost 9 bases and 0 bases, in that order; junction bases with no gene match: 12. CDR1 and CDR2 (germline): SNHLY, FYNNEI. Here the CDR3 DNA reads TGTGCCAGAAGATGGCTAGCGGGGGAGATTAGCACAGATACGCAGTATTTT. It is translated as CARRWLAGEISTDTQYF.

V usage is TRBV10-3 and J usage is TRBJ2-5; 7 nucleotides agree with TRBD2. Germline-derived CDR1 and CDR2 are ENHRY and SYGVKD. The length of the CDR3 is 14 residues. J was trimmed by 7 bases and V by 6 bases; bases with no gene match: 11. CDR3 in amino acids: CAIRPGIAGGTQYF. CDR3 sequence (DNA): TGTGCCATCAGGCCGGGCATAGCGGGCGGGACCCAGTACTTC.

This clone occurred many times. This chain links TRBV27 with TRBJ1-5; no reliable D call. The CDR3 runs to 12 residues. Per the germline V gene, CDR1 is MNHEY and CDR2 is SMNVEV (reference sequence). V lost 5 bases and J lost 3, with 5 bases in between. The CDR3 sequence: CASSTNNQPQHF. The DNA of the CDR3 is TGTGCCAGCAGTACGAACAATCAGCCCCAGCATTTT.

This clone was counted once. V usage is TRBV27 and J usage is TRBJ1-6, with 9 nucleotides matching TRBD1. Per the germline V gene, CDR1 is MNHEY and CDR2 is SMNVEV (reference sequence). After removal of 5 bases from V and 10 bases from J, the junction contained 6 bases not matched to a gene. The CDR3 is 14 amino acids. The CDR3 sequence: CASSRTGDRSPLHF. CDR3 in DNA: TGTGCCAGCAGTCGGACAGGGGATCGATCACCCCTCCACTTT.

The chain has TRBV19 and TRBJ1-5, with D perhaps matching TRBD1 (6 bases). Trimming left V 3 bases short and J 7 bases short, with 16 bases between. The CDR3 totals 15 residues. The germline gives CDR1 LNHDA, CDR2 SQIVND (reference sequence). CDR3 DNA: TGTGCCAGTAGTATTGGTTCAGGGGCAGGGCAGCCCCAGCATTTT. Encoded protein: CASSIGSGAGQPQHF.